A single sample gave rise to the 17 T cell receptor beta chains below, sequenced in a study of blood T cell repertoires in COVID-19. TCRdb's copy holds only in-frame clones and misses some; the assay was immunoSEQ multiplex PCR. The sample contains 180,000 or so clones, about 89% of which appear only once. The sequenced material came from peripheral blood. The receptors stem from a man in his sixties or seventies with acute or convalescent COVID-19.

The V call is TRBV7-3, the J call TRBJ2-2; 8 nucleotides line up with TRBD1. Per the germline V gene, CDR1 is SGHTA and CDR2 is FQGTGA. Trimming removed 5 bases from V and 1 base from J; junction bases left unmatched: 6. CDR3 length: 16 amino acids. The CDR3 region has the DNA TGTGCCAGCAGCCGGGACGGGACAGGGAACACCGGGGAGCTGTTTTTT. Amino acids: CASSRDGTGNTGELFF.

The chain combines TRBV12-3 or TRBV12-4 with TRBJ1-5; 7 nucleotides agree with TRBD1. The junction had 0 bases not matched to a gene; V was cut back by 2 bases and J by 5 bases. This CDR3 has 13 residues. CDR3 in amino acids: CASSLQGDQPQHF. The CDR3 DNA follows: TGTGCCAGCAGTTTACAGGGGGATCAGCCCCAGCATTTT.

V usage is TRBV28 and J usage is TRBJ2-7, with 7 bases aligning to TRBD1. The CDR3 is 15 amino acids. CDR1 is MDHEN and CDR2 is SYDVKM in the germline V gene. The junction had 5 bases not matched to a gene; V was cut back by 2 bases and J by 1 base. The CDR3 DNA reads as TGTGCCAGCAGTTTAATTGGACAGGTATCCTACGAGCAGTACTTC. Translation gives CASSLIGQVSYEQYF. The complete variable domain, with remaining parts taken from reference TRBV28 and TRBJ2-7, reads DVKVTQSSRYLVKRTGEKVFLECVQDMDHENMFWYRQDPGLGLRLIYFSYDVKMKEKGDIPEGYSVSREKKERFSLILESASTNQTSMYLCASSLIGQVSYEQYFGPGTRLTVT.

The V gene is TRBV7-6, the J gene TRBJ1-1, with D perhaps matching TRBD1 (5 bases). The V end was cut by 2 bases, the J end by 0 bases, with 10 bases between. From germline, CDR1 is SGHVS and CDR2 FNYEAQ. The CDR3 extends over 15 amino acids. CDR3 amino acids: CASSLRQGLNTEAFF. The CDR3 DNA reads TGTGCCAGCAGCTTAAGGCAGGGTCTGAACACTGAAGCTTTCTTT.

The rearrangement joins TRBV28 to TRBJ1-1; D perhaps matches TRBD1 (5 bases). Trimming shortened V by 2 bases and J by 10 bases, and 8 bases separated the two germline ends. Germline V gene sequence: CDR1 MDHEN, CDR2 SYDVKM. This CDR3 contains 11 residues. In DNA, the CDR3 is TGTGCCAGCAGTTTACGGGGGAGAGCTTTCTTT. Protein: CASSLRGRAFF. The whole variable domain, remainder taken from reference TRBV28 and TRBJ1-1, is DVKVTQSSRYLVKRTGEKVFLECVQDMDHENMFWYRQDPGLGLRLIYFSYDVKMKEKGDIPEGYSVSREKKERFSLILESASTNQTSMYLCASSLRGRAFFGQGTRLTVV.

The chain joins TRBV7-2 to TRBJ2-7; perhaps TRBD1 as D (6 bases). Trimming removed 2 bases from V and 0 bases from J, with 20 bases in between. Germline V gene data show CDR1 as SGHTA and CDR2 as FQGNSA. This CDR3 spans 18 amino acids. DNA of the CDR3: TGTGCCAGCAGCTTATACCTGGTTCAGGGGAGTTCCTCCTACGAGCAGTACTTC. It translates to CASSLYLVQGSSSYEQYF. Full variable domain (remainder filled in from reference TRBV7-2 and TRBJ2-7): GAGVSQSPSNKVTEKGKDVELRCDPISGHTALYWYRQSLGQGLEFLIYFQGNSAPDKSGLPSDRFSAERTGGSVSTLTIQRTQQEDSAVYLCASSLYLVQGSSSYEQYFGPGTRLTVT.

The gene calls are TRBV4-3 and TRBJ1-1, with TRBD1 as a possible D gene (6 bases). The CDR3 covers 15 residues. In germline, CDR1 is LGHNA, CDR2 YSLEER. The V end lost 2 bases, the J end lost 0 bases, and 10 bases lay between the germline ends. In DNA form, the CDR3 reads TGCGCCAGCAGCCAAAGAGGGGGTTTGAACACTGAAGCTTTCTTT. Protein product: CASSQRGGLNTEAFF.

The V call is TRBV5-6, the J call TRBJ2-1, with D maybe TRBD2 (6 bases). Germline V gene data show CDR1 as SGHDT and CDR2 as YYEEEE. The CDR3 runs to 12 residues. V shed 2 bases and J shed 9 bases, with 9 bases lying between them. The CDR3 DNA reads TGTGCCAGCAGCTTTTGGGGAGGTGAGCAGTTCTTC. Protein product: CASSFWGGEQFF.

V and J are TRBV28 and TRBJ1-3; D is unclear. Trimming cost V 0 bases and J 3 bases, with 6 bases left between them. This CDR3 has 14 residues. Germline loops: CDR1 MDHEN, CDR2 SYDVKM. This CDR3 reads CASSLWGSGNTIYF. In nucleotides, the CDR3 is TGTGCCAGCAGTTTATGGGGGAGTGGAAACACCATATATTTT.

The V gene is TRBV18, the J gene TRBJ2-6; D perhaps matches TRBD1 (5 bases). The ends were cut back, 6 bases at V and 0 bases at J, with 9 bases in the middle. The CDR3 loop spans 15 amino acids. In germline, CDR1 is KGHSH, CDR2 LQKENI. CDR3 nucleotides: TGTGCCAGCTCCGACAGTACCTCTGGGGCCAACGTCCTGACTTTC. Amino acid sequence: CASSDSTSGANVLTF.

This clone was seen only once. The chain has TRBV30 and TRBJ2-7; weak D call: TRBD2 (5 bases). Trimming removed 4 bases at V and 6 bases at J, with 19 bases between. In germline, CDR1 is GTSNPN, CDR2 SVGIG (reference sequence). The CDR3 loop spans 14 amino acids. CDR3: CAWTHPGGFSEQYF. The CDR3, as DNA: TGTGCCTGGACTCACCCGGGCGGGTTCTCCGAGCAGTACTTC.

The J gene is TRBJ2-3, the V gene TRBV5-1, with a weak D call TRBD1 (5 bases). V lost 0 bases and J lost 6, with 11 bases in between. The germline gives CDR1 SGHRS, CDR2 YFSETQ. The CDR3 runs to 14 residues. The CDR3 nucleotides read TGCGCCAGCAGCTTGGTGACAGTGAGCGATACGCAGTATTTT. Translated: CASSLVTVSDTQYF. Based on the CDR3 plus reference TRBV5-1 and TRBJ2-3, the full variable domain is KAGVTQTPRYLIKTRGQQVTLSCSPISGHRSVSWYQQTPGQGLQFLFEYFSETQRNKGNFPGRFSGRQFSNSRSEMNVSTLELGDSALYLCASSLVTVSDTQYFGPGTRLTVL.

V usage is TRBV18 and J usage is TRBJ1-3; D possibly corresponds to TRBD1 (6 bases). Trimming removed 8 bases from V and 2 bases from J, with 13 bases in between. CDR1 and CDR2 (germline): KGHSH, LQKENI. The CDR3 has 14 amino acids. CDR3 in amino acids: CASTFGTTGNTIYF. For the CDR3, the DNA is TGTGCCAGCACGTTCGGGACAACTGGAAACACCATATATTTT. Drawing the rest from reference TRBV18 and TRBJ1-3, the complete variable domain is NAGVMQNPRHLVRRRGQEARLRCSPMKGHSHVYWYRQLPEEGLKFMVYLQKENIIDESGMPKERFSAEFPKEGPSILRIQQVVRGDSAAYFCASTFGTTGNTIYFGEGSWLTVV.

This chain connects TRBV28 to TRBJ1-5; 8 bases map to TRBD1. This CDR3 region has 12 residues. Trimming removed 1 base from V and 14 bases from J; junction bases left unmatched: 4. From germline, CDR1 is MDHEN and CDR2 SYDVKM. The CDR3 is CASSLSTGEKHF. CDR3 bases: TGTGCCAGCAGTTTATCGACAGGGGAGAAGCATTTT.

The chain has TRBV15 and TRBJ1-5, with unresolved D. Germline V gene sequence: CDR1 LNHNV, CDR2 YYDKDF (reference sequence). Trimming pared 8 bases from V and 0 bases from J, leaving 11 bases between. The CDR3 extends over 14 amino acids. This chain's CDR3 is CATGRRDSNQPQHF. In DNA, the CDR3 is TGTGCCACCGGGAGAAGGGATAGCAATCAGCCCCAGCATTTT.

V and J are TRBV5-5 and TRBJ1-3; perhaps TRBD1 as D (6 bases). The length of the CDR3 is 14 residues. Germline CDR1 reads SGHKS; CDR2 reads YYEKEE (reference sequence). V was clipped by 2 bases and J by 2 bases, with 8 bases between them. CDR3 in amino acids: CASSFTGTGNTIYF. The CDR3 coding sequence is TGTGCCAGCAGCTTTACAGGGACTGGAAACACCATATATTTT.

In its sample, this clone was seen once. V and J are TRBV20-1 and TRBJ1-5; TRBD1 aligns across 8 bases. V was pared by 3 bases and J by 2 bases, with 12 bases of the junction left unmatched. This CDR3 is built from 17 residues. CDR1 is DFQATT, CDR2 SNEGSKA, per germline (reference sequence). The CDR3 coding sequence is TGCAGTGCTAGTGAGGACAGGGATGATGTTGGCAATCAGCCCCAGCATTTT. Its translation is CSASEDRDDVGNQPQHF.